Listed here are 6 T cell receptor beta chains from one sample, sequenced in a study of post-analysis software for immune sequencing data. The study's findings and limits: A few TRBV segments (TRBV5-6, TRBV5-1 and TRBV20-1 among them) occurred more frequently in patients than in controls.

TCR beta libraries were prepared from cDNA with unique molecular identifiers. TCRdb re-called the PCR reads through MiXCR, storing one row per CDR3 protein. The sample holds hundreds of thousands of distinct CDR3 sequences, about 40% seen once. No cognate antigen is known for these TCRs. The specimen sequenced was blood. Every receptor here comes from a girl aged 10-17 years with multiple sclerosis.

CDR3 sequence (DNA): TGTGCCAGCAGTAAAGTCCTGGGGGAAGAGACCCAGTACTTC. Its protein product is CASSKVLGEETQYF. The chain is built from TRBV2 and TRBJ2-5; D assignment may be TRBD1 or TRBD2 (5 bases each). Germline values: CDR1 SNHLY, CDR2 FYNNEI. The germline V and J ends were trimmed by 5 bases and 3 bases, with 13 bases remaining between them. CDR3 size: 14 residues.

The chain links TRBV10-3 to TRBJ1-2; a possible D gene is TRBD1 (6 bases). Germline-derived CDR1 and CDR2 are ENHRY and SYGVKD. This CDR3 spans 13 amino acids. The germline V and J ends were trimmed by 3 bases and 3 bases, with 8 bases remaining between them. The CDR3 is CAISEAGDYGYTF. Here the CDR3 DNA reads TGTGCCATCAGTGAAGCAGGGGACTATGGCTACACCTTC.

The genes are TRBV12-3 or TRBV12-4 and TRBJ1-5; D is undetermined. V was clipped by 6 bases and J by 4 bases, with 13 bases between them. The CDR3 is made up of 14 amino acids. The CDR3 here is CASSPSWGNQPQHF. In nucleotides, the CDR3 is TGTGCCAGCAGCCCTTCATGGGGAAATCAGCCCCAGCATTTT.

This clonotype came up many times. This sequence joins TRBV7-3 and TRBJ2-1; maybe TRBD2 (7 bases). From germline, CDR1 is SGHTA and CDR2 FQGTGA. This CDR3 is 17 amino acids long. V lost 5 bases, J lost 3 bases, and 20 bases lay in between. The CDR3 loop is CASSPGSGRGFYNEQFF. In DNA, the CDR3 is TGTGCCAGCAGCCCAGGGTCGGGGAGGGGGTTCTACAATGAGCAGTTCTTC.

Only a few counts were recorded for this clonotype. The genes are TRBV12-3 or TRBV12-4 and TRBJ2-3; D may match TRBD1 or TRBD2 (5 bases each). The CDR3 consists of 13 residues. The V end was cut by 5 bases, the J end by 4 bases, with 10 bases between. CDR3 in DNA: TGTGCCAGCAGTAGAGGGGAGCCAGATACGCAGTATTTT. This translates into CASSRGEPDTQYF.

This clonotype occurred a few times. The chain couples TRBV7-2 to TRBJ2-5; 8 positions match TRBD1. This CDR3 has 14 residues. With V trimmed by 6 bases and J by 4 bases, 7 bases remained unmatched. The germline V gene has CDR1 SGHTA and CDR2 FQGNSA. CDR3 sequence reads: CASSRPDRGETQYF. The CDR3 DNA reads TGTGCCAGCAGTCGGCCTGACAGGGGAGAGACCCAGTACTTC.